This entry lists 24 T cell receptor beta chains sequenced from one sample in a study of blood T cell repertoires in COVID-19. Only in-frame clones appear in the TCRdb table, and some are missing; sequencing was by immunoSEQ multiplex PCR. Counted here are about 97,000 clones, more than 70% occurring once; the ten biggest clones make up just under 20%. Sequencing was carried out using peripheral blood. The receptors here all came from a human donor in a cohort sampled during active COVID-19.

The chain has TRBV2 and TRBJ1-1; 9 bases are shared with TRBD1. The germline V gene encodes CDR1 SNHLY and CDR2 FYNNEI. V lost 0 bases, J lost 0 bases, and 14 bases stayed unmatched. The CDR3 sequence is 20 residues long. The CDR3 here is CASSEAPYRGLRLMNTEAFF. CDR3 sequence (DNA): TGTGCCAGCAGTGAAGCGCCTTACAGGGGGCTACGGCTCATGAACACTGAAGCTTTCTTT.

The chain combines TRBV6-5 with TRBJ2-5, with TRBD1 as a possible D gene (6 bases). The CDR3 runs to 15 residues. Germline V gives CDR1 MNHEY, CDR2 SVGAGI. Trimming took off 7 bases at V and 2 bases at J, with 17 bases between the two ends. The CDR3 nucleotides are TGTGCCAGCACTCCTTGGGTGGGACAACAAGAGACCCAGTACTTC. It yields the protein CASTPWVGQQETQYF.

This sequence joins TRBV12-5 and TRBJ2-2; TRBD2 might be the D (5 bases). The CDR3 totals 13 residues. Per the germline V gene, CDR1 is LGHNT and CDR2 is FRNRAP. V gave up 10 bases and J gave up 5 bases, with 14 bases separating them. The CDR3 region has the DNA TGTGCTACGCAACTTGGGGAGACCGGGGAGCTGTTTTTT. Its protein product is CATQLGETGELFF.

This chain connects TRBV19 to TRBJ2-1; tentative D call: TRBD2 (6 bases). The CDR3 runs to 13 residues. Germline V gene sequence: CDR1 LNHDA, CDR2 SQIVND (reference sequence). V lost 6 bases and J lost 5, with 11 bases in between. For the CDR3, the DNA is TGTGCCAGTAGGTCTAGCGCCGACAATGAGCAGTTCTTC. It is translated as CASRSSADNEQFF.

The chain is built from TRBV12-5 and TRBJ1-1; 10 nucleotides line up with TRBD1. V shed 6 bases and J 7 bases; nucleotides not matched to a gene: 11. This CDR3 is built from 15 residues. The germline CDR1 and CDR2 sequences are LGHNT and FRNRAP. The CDR3 DNA reads as TGTGCTAGTGGCCGGGGACAGGGGAGCTTAAATGAAGCTTTCTTT. Its protein product is CASGRGQGSLNEAFF.

This chain joins TRBV5-6 and TRBJ1-5; no clear D. This CDR3 has 15 residues. Germline assignment: CDR1 SGHDT and CDR2 YYEEEE. Trimming shortened V by 1 base and J by 0 bases, and 8 bases separated the two germline ends. CDR3 sequence reads: CASSLNRVSNQPQHF. CDR3 coding DNA: TGTGCCAGCAGCTTGAATAGAGTTAGCAATCAGCCCCAGCATTTT.

CDR3 nucleotides: TGTGCCAGCAGCCTAAGCGGGAGGTACCCCTACGAGCAGTACTTC. It translates to CASSLSGRYPYEQYF. This rearrangement joins TRBV7-9 to TRBJ2-7; 9 positions match TRBD2. CDR1 and CDR2 from the germline V gene are SEHNR and FQNEAQ (reference sequence). The V and J ends lost 5 bases and 2 bases, in that order; junction bases with no gene match: 7. This CDR3 is built from 15 residues.

This rearrangement joins TRBV6-5 to TRBJ2-7; tentatively, D is TRBD1 (6 bases). The CDR3 has 13 amino acids. Looked up from germline, CDR1 is MNHEY and CDR2 is SVGAGI. Between the trimmed V and J ends, which lost 6 bases and 11 bases, there was a span of 20 bases. The CDR3 is CASRPGQNSQEYF. For the CDR3, the DNA is TGTGCCAGCAGACCGGGACAAAACTCTCAGGAGTACTTC.

The gene calls are TRBV3-1 (or the pseudogene TRBV3-2) and TRBJ1-2; no clear D. The CDR3 is 11 amino acids. Germline CDR1 and CDR2: LGHDT and YNNKEL (reference sequence). V gave up 6 bases and J gave up 5 bases, with 7 bases separating them. CDR3 protein: CASSHEYGYTF. The CDR3 bases are TGTGCCAGCAGTCACGAGTATGGCTACACCTTC.

The chain links TRBV19 to TRBJ2-5, with 9 bases lining up with TRBD2. The ends lost 7 bases at V and 5 bases at J; junction bases unmatched: 8. This CDR3 spans 14 amino acids. The germline gives CDR1 LNHDA, CDR2 SQIVND (reference sequence). CDR3 in amino acids: CASMSSGSGETQYF. In nucleotides, the CDR3 is TGTGCCAGTATGAGTAGCGGGAGTGGTGAGACCCAGTACTTC.

The V call is TRBV7-2, the J call TRBJ2-7; D is ambiguous. The ends were cut back, 5 bases at V and 2 bases at J, with 13 bases in the middle. The germline V gene encodes CDR1 SGHTA and CDR2 FQGNSA. This CDR3 comprises 14 residues. The CDR3 here is CASSPGQVPYEQYF. CDR3 DNA sequence: TGTGCCAGCAGCCCTGGCCAAGTACCCTACGAGCAGTACTTC. The full variable domain, in which reference TRBV7-2 and TRBJ2-7 provide the parts outside the CDR3, is GAGVSQSPSNKVTEKGKDVELRCDPISGHTALYWYRQSLGQGLEFLIYFQGNSAPDKSGLPSDRFSAERTGGSVSTLTIQRTQQEDSAVYLCASSPGQVPYEQYFGPGTRLTVT.

This clone is a singleton in its sample. V and J are TRBV6-5 and TRBJ2-7, with TRBD1 matching over 7 bases. Trimming took 2 bases from V and 2 from J; bases not matched to a gene: 3. CDR1 is MNHEY, CDR2 SVGAGI, per germline. The CDR3 covers 14 residues. The CDR3 DNA reads TGTGCCAGCAGTTACCGGGACAGAACCTACGAGCAGTACTTC. As protein: CASSYRDRTYEQYF.

The V gene is TRBV6-2 or TRBV6-3, the J gene TRBJ2-7; possibly TRBD2 for D (6 bases). The germline V gene encodes CDR1 MNHEY and CDR2 SVGEGT. This CDR3 contains 13 residues. V lost 6 bases and J 13 bases, leaving 22 bases between the germline ends. CDR3 in amino acids: CASSPTLTGDVYF. CDR3 coding DNA: TGTGCCAGCAGCCCCACTTTGACGGGAGACGTCTACTTC.

The chain couples TRBV7-9 to TRBJ2-3, with 9 bases that match TRBD2. The length of the CDR3 is 18 residues. The J segment lost 4 bases and the V segment lost 4 bases, leaving 15 bases of the junction unmatched. Germline CDR1 reads SEHNR; CDR2 reads FQNEAQ (reference sequence). CDR3: CASSSTPTYSGSSDTQYF. CDR3 coding DNA: TGTGCCAGCAGCTCCACGCCAACTTATAGCGGGAGTTCAGATACGCAGTATTTT.

The V call is TRBV3-1 (or the pseudogene TRBV3-2), the J call TRBJ2-1, with 15 positions matching TRBD2. CDR1 and CDR2 from the germline V gene are LGHDT and YNNKEL (reference sequence). This CDR3 region has 17 residues. Trimming removed 4 bases from V and 6 bases from J; junction bases left unmatched: 7. The CDR3 region is CASSPGTSGGHRNEQFF. CDR3 in DNA: TGTGCCAGCAGCCCTGGGACTAGCGGGGGGCATCGCAATGAGCAGTTCTTC.

V is TRBV28 and J is TRBJ2-3; TRBD2 matches at 13 bases. V shed 3 bases, J shed 0 bases, and the junction held 9 bases outside the gene matches. This CDR3 contains 19 residues. CDR1 MDHEN and CDR2 SYDVKM come from the germline V gene. CDR3 sequence (DNA): TGTGCCAGCAGTTTTGGAGGGACTAGCGGGGCATCTAGCACAGATACGCAGTATTTT. This sequence encodes CASSFGGTSGASSTDTQYF.

This clone was counted only a few times. The CDR3 coding sequence is TGCGCCAGCAGCGGGAGGAGTGGTTTCAATGAGCAGTTCTTC. Translated: CASSGRSGFNEQFF. This chain links TRBV4-1 with TRBJ2-1, with D possibly being TRBD2 (6 bases). This CDR3 comprises 14 residues. Germline V gene lookup returns CDR1 MGHRA and CDR2 YSYEKL. Trimming pared 5 bases from V and 6 bases from J, leaving 14 bases between.

The chain uses TRBV7-3 and TRBJ1-3; 7 nucleotides align to TRBD1. The length of the CDR3 is 16 residues. The J segment lost 0 bases and the V segment lost 0 bases, leaving 2 bases of the junction unmatched. The germline V gene has CDR1 SGHTA and CDR2 FQGTGA. CDR3 coding DNA: TGTGCCAGCAGCTTAACAGGGGGCAACTCTGGAAACACCATATATTTT. Its protein product is CASSLTGGNSGNTIYF. The entire variable domain, with the rest obtained from reference TRBV7-3 and TRBJ1-3, is as follows: GAGVSQTPSNKVTEKGKYVELRCDPISGHTALYWYRQSLGQGPEFLIYFQGTGAADDSGLPNDRFFAVRPEGSVSTLKIQRTERGDSAVYLCASSLTGGNSGNTIYFGEGSWLTVV.

V is TRBV6-4 and J is TRBJ2-7, with 7 bases identical to TRBD2. V trimming: 9 bases; J trimming: 2 bases; junction bases outside the gene matches: 16. The germline gives CDR1 MRHNA, CDR2 SNTAGT. The CDR3 length is 16 residues. The CDR3 protein is CARGRASGNTPYEQYF. The DNA for the CDR3 is TGTGCCAGGGGGCGAGCTAGCGGAAATACTCCCTACGAGCAGTACTTC.

V is TRBV4-1 and J is TRBJ1-6, with TRBD1 as a possible D gene (5 bases). V lost 0 bases and J lost 7, with 16 bases in between. The CDR3 extends over 17 amino acids. In germline, CDR1 is MGHRA, CDR2 YSYEKL. The CDR3 DNA reads TGCGCCAGCAGCCAAGAAGTTAGAAGGGGAGGCAATTCACCCCTCCACTTT. Translated: CASSQEVRRGGNSPLHF.

The chain couples TRBV14 to TRBJ2-1; 10 nucleotides line up with TRBD2. Germline CDR1 reads SGHDN; CDR2 reads FVKESK. The CDR3 has 16 residues. The V gene end was trimmed by 3 bases and the J gene end by 8 bases; junction bases not matched to a gene: 10. The CDR3 DNA is TGTGCCAGCAGCCATCGGCCTAGCGGGAGTGTGGATGAGCAGTTCTTC. Translation: CASSHRPSGSVDEQFF.

The rearrangement joins TRBV4-2 to TRBJ1-3; tentative D call: TRBD1 (5 bases). This CDR3 has 16 residues. Germline values: CDR1 LGHNA, CDR2 YNFKEQ. Deletions cut 0 bases from V and 4 bases from J, with 13 bases between. CDR3 sequence (DNA): TGTGCCAGCAGCCAAGATGGGGTCAGGGCGGGAAACACCATATATTTT. This sequence encodes CASSQDGVRAGNTIYF.

The CDR3, as DNA: TGCAGTGCTAGAGTATTAACTGAAGCTTTCTTT. This sequence encodes CSARVLTEAFF. The rearrangement links TRBV20-1 to TRBJ1-1; no clear D gene. Germline loops: CDR1 DFQATT, CDR2 SNEGSKA (reference sequence). CDR3 length equals 11 residues. The V end was cut by 1 base, the J end by 5 bases, with 5 bases between.

This clone appeared a single time. This sequence joins TRBV28 and TRBJ2-7, with 9 bases aligning to TRBD1. V lost 3 bases to trimming and J lost 5 bases; unmatched junction nucleotides: 11. Per germline, CDR1 MDHEN and CDR2 SYDVKM. There are 16 residues in the CDR3. CDR3 amino acids: CASSFLNSGTGNEQYF. The CDR3 nucleotides are TGTGCCAGCAGTTTCCTTAATTCCGGGACAGGGAACGAGCAGTACTTC.